One and the same sample provided the 10 T cell receptor beta chains below, sequenced in a study of T cell changes during pregnancy in multiple sclerosis. The table came from immunoSEQ multiplex PCR; TCRdb's copy has only in-frame clones and leaves some out. The repertoire holds fewer than 75,000 clones, with 90% to 95% as singletons. The sample here was CD8+ T cells from peripheral blood mononuclear cells, taken before pregnancy. The receptors here all came from a female donor with multiple sclerosis, enrolled in a pregnancy study.

The chain recombines TRBV5-6 with TRBJ2-1, with 11 bases matching TRBD1. The V gene's germline CDR1 is SGHDT and CDR2 YYEEEE. This CDR3 spans 14 amino acids. After removal of 2 bases from V and 10 bases from J, the junction contained 5 bases not matched to a gene. The CDR3 here is CASSFGQGAGEQFF. The CDR3 DNA is TGTGCCAGCAGCTTCGGACAGGGGGCGGGAGAGCAGTTCTTC. Full variable domain (remainder filled in from reference TRBV5-6 and TRBJ2-1): DAGVTQSPTHLIKTRGQQVTLRCSPKSGHDTVSWYQQALGQGPQFIFQYYEEEERQRGNFPDRFSGHQFPNYSSELNVNALLLGDSALYLCASSFGQGAGEQFFGPGTRLTVL.

The chain is built from TRBV18 and TRBJ2-7; a weak D match, TRBD2 (5 bases). The germline V gene encodes CDR1 KGHSH and CDR2 LQKENI. V lost 6 bases and J lost 6, with 18 bases in between. This CDR3 has 14 residues. The DNA of the CDR3 is TGTGCCAGCTCCCGCAGCGGCACACCGGGCGAGCAGTACTTC. This sequence encodes CASSRSGTPGEQYF.

V gene TRBV4-1 combines with J gene TRBJ2-5; 13 bases line up with TRBD2. The ends lost 10 bases at V and 3 bases at J; junction bases unmatched: 11. CDR1 is MGHRA and CDR2 is YSYEKL in the germline V gene. The CDR3 consists of 16 residues. CDR3 nucleotide sequence: TGCGCCAACTTGCTCGGACTAGCGGGGGTGGAAGAGACCCAGTACTTC. This codes for CANLLGLAGVEETQYF.

The chain recombines TRBV7-9 with TRBJ1-1; D perhaps matches TRBD1 (6 bases). Germline values: CDR1 SEHNR, CDR2 FQNEAQ (reference sequence). This CDR3 spans 14 amino acids. Trimming stripped 7 bases from V and 1 base from J, with 13 bases between. The CDR3 sequence is CASNVGGTNTEAFF. CDR3 DNA: TGTGCCAGCAACGTAGGGGGAACGAACACTGAAGCTTTCTTT.

The chain links TRBV4-1 to TRBJ1-5; 7 bases map to TRBD1. V was clipped by 3 bases and J by 5 bases; unmatched bases: 7. This CDR3 contains 15 residues. CDR1 is MGHRA and CDR2 is YSYEKL in the germline V gene. The CDR3 loop reads CASSQEQGPYQPQHF. DNA of the CDR3: TGCGCCAGCAGCCAGGAACAGGGGCCATATCAGCCCCAGCATTTT.

The chain joins TRBV29-1 to TRBJ2-5, with 9 bases lining up with TRBD1. Germline V gene sequence: CDR1 SQVTM, CDR2 ANQGSEA. Germline trimming cut 8 bases from V and 1 base from J; bases unmatched to any gene: 5. The CDR3 is made up of 13 amino acids. As DNA, the CDR3 is TGCAGCATGGGACAGGGCGGCCAAGAGACCCAGTACTTC. Its translation is CSMGQGGQETQYF.

The V and J genes are TRBV5-1 and TRBJ1-1; 10 bases are shared with TRBD1. Trimming at V came to 3 bases and at J to 4 bases, leaving 12 bases not matched to a gene. Germline V gene lookup returns CDR1 SGHRS and CDR2 YFSETQ. The CDR3 loop spans 17 amino acids. CDR3 region: CASSWDRGLLAGTEAFF. DNA for the CDR3: TGCGCCAGCAGCTGGGACAGGGGCCTATTGGCGGGCACTGAAGCTTTCTTT.

The chain links TRBV7-9 to TRBJ2-2; D unresolved. The CDR3 has 14 amino acids. CDR1 is SEHNR and CDR2 is FQNEAQ in the germline V gene (reference sequence). Between the trimmed V and J ends, which lost 5 bases and 4 bases, there was a span of 11 bases. The CDR3 loop reads CASSPPGLTGELFF. The CDR3 DNA sequence: TGTGCCAGCAGCCCCCCGGGTCTCACCGGGGAGCTGTTTTTT. The full variable domain, its missing parts supplied by reference TRBV7-9 and TRBJ2-2, is DTGVSQNPRHKITKRGQNVTFRCDPISEHNRLYWYRQTLGQGPEFLTYFQNEAQLEKSRLLSDRFSAERPKGSFSTLEIQRTEQGDSAMYLCASSPPGLTGELFFGEGSRLTVL.

This clone came up once. This chain connects TRBV5-4 to TRBJ1-2; a possible D gene is TRBD1 (5 bases). Trimming shortened V by 0 bases and J by 1 base, and 7 bases separated the two germline ends. CDR3 length: 14 residues. Germline V gene lookup returns CDR1 SGHNT and CDR2 YYREEE (reference sequence). Here the CDR3 DNA reads TGTGCCAGCAGCTTGGCCAGGGATAACTATGGCTACACCTTC. Amino acid sequence: CASSLARDNYGYTF. Full variable domain (remainder filled in from reference TRBV5-4 and TRBJ1-2): ETGVTQSPTHLIKTRGQQVTLRCSSQSGHNTVSWYQQALGQGPQFIFQYYREEENGRGNFPPRFSGLQFPNYSSELNVNALELDDSALYLCASSLARDNYGYTFGSGTRLTVV.

The chain joins TRBV6-5 to TRBJ2-5; D is perhaps TRBD1 (5 bases). Germline V CDR1 and CDR2: MNHEY, SVGAGI. Trimming left V 2 bases short and J 5 bases short, with 12 bases between. This CDR3 region has 14 residues. The DNA of the CDR3 is TGTGCCAGCAGTTACGGGGCTCCTCTTGAGACCCAGTACTTC. It is translated as CASSYGAPLETQYF.